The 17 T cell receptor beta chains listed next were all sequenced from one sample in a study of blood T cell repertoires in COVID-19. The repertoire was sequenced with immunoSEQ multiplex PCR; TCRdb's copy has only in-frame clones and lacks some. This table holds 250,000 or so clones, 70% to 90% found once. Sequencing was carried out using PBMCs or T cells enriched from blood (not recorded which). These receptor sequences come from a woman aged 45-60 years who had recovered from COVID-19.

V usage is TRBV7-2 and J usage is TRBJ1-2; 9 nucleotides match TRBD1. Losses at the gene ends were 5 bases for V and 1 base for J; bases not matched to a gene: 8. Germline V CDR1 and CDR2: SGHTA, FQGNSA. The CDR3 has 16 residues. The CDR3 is CASSPLRQGVNYGYTF. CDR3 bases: TGTGCCAGCAGCCCCCTTCGACAGGGGGTTAACTATGGCTACACCTTC. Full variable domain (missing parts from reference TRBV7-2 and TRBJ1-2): GAGVSQSPSNKVTEKGKDVELRCDPISGHTALYWYRQSLGQGLEFLIYFQGNSAPDKSGLPSDRFSAERTGGSVSTLTIQRTQQEDSAVYLCASSPLRQGVNYGYTFGSGTRLTVV.

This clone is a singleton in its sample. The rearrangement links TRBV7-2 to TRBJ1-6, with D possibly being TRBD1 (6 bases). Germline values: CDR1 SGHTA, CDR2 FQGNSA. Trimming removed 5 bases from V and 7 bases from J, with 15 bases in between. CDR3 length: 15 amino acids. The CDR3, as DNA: TGTGCCAGCAGCACCCTGGCGGGGGCGAATTCACCCCTCCACTTT. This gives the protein CASSTLAGANSPLHF. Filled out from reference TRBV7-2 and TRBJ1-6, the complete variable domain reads GAGVSQSPSNKVTEKGKDVELRCDPISGHTALYWYRQSLGQGLEFLIYFQGNSAPDKSGLPSDRFSAERTGGSVSTLTIQRTQQEDSAVYLCASSTLAGANSPLHFGNGTRLTVT.

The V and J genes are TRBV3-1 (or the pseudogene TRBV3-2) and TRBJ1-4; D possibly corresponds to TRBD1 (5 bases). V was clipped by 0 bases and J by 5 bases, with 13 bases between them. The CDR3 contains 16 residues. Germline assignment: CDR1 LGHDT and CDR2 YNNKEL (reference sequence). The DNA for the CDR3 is TGTGCCAGCAGCCAAGAAGTGGCAGGGTCCAATGAAAAACTGTTTTTT. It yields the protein CASSQEVAGSNEKLFF.

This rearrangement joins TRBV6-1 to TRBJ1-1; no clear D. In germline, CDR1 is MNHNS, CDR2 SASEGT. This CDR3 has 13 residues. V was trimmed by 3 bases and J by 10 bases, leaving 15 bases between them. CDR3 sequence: CASSERERMRAFF. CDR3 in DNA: TGTGCCAGCAGTGAGAGAGAGCGGATGAGAGCTTTCTTT.

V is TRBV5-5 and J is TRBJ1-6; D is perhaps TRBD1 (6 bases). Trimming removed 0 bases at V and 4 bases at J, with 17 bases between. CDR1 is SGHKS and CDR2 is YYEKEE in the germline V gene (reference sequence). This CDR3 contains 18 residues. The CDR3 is CASSLDPRDRRYNSPLHF. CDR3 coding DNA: TGTGCCAGCAGCTTGGACCCCCGCGACAGGAGGTATAATTCACCCCTCCACTTT. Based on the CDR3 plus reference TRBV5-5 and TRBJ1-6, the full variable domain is DAGVTQSPTHLIKTRGQQVTLRCSPISGHKSVSWYQQVLGQGPQFIFQYYEKEERGRGNFPDRFSARQFPNYSSELNVNALLLGDSALYLCASSLDPRDRRYNSPLHFGNGTRLTVT.

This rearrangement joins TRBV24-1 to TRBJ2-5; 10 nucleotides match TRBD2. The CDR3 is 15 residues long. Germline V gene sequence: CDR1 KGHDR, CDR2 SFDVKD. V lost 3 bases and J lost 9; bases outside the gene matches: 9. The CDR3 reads CATSDHHTSGVPQYF. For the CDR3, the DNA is TGTGCCACCAGTGATCATCATACTAGCGGGGTTCCCCAGTACTTC.

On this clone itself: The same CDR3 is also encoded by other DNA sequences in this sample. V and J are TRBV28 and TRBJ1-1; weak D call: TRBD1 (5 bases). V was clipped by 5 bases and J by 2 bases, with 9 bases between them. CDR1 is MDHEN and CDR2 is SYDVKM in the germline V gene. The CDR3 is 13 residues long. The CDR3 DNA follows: TGTGCCAGCAGTCTGGGGGGTAACACTGAAGCTTTCTTT. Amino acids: CASSLGGNTEAFF.

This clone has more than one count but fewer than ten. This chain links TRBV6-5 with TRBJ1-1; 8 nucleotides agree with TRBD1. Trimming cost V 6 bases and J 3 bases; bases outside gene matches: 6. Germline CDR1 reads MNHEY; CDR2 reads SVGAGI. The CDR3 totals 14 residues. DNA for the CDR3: TGTGCCAGCAGCTGGGACAGGAGGGACACTGAAGCTTTCTTT. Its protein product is CASSWDRRDTEAFF.

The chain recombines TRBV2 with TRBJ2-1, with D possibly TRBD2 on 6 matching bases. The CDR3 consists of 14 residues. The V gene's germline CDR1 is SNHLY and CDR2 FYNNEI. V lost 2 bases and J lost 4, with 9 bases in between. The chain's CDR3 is CASSEWDSYNEQFF. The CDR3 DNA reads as TGTGCCAGCAGTGAATGGGACTCTTACAATGAGCAGTTCTTC.

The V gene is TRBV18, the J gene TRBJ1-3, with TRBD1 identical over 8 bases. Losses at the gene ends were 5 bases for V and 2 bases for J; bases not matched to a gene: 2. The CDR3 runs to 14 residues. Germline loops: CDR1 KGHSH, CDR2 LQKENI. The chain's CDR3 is CASSKTGAGNTIYF. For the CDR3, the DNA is TGTGCCAGCTCAAAGACAGGGGCTGGAAACACCATATATTTT.

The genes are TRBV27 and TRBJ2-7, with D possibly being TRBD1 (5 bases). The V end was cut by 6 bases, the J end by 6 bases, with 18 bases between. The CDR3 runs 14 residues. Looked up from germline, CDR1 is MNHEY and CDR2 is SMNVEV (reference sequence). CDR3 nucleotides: TGTGCCAGCAGGGATCAGGGTCTGGTGGGCGAGCAGTACTTC. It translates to CASRDQGLVGEQYF.

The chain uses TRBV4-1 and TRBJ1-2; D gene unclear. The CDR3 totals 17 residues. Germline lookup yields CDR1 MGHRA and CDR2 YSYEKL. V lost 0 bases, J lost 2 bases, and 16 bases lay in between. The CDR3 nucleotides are TGCGCCAGCAGCCAAGATTCGCCCGATGGGCCAAACTATGGCTACACCTTC. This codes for CASSQDSPDGPNYGYTF.

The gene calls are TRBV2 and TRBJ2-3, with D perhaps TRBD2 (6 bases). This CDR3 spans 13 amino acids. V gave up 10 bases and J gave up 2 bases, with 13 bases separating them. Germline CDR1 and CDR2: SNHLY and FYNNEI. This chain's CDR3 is CANMGGATDTQYF. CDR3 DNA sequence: TGTGCCAACATGGGGGGAGCCACAGATACGCAGTATTTT.

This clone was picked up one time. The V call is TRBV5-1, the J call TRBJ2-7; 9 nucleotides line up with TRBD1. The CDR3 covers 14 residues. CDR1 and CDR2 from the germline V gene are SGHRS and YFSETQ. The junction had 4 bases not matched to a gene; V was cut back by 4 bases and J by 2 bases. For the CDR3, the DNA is TGCGCCAGCAGCCTATGGACAGGGGCCTACGAGCAGTACTTC. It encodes CASSLWTGAYEQYF.

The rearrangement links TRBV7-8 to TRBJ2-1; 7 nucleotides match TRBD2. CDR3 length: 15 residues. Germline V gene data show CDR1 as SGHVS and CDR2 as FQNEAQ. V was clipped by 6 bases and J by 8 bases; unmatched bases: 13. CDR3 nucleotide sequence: TGTGCCAGCAGAGCGCTGGGACTCCGGGGGGATGAGCAGTTCTTC. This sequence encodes CASRALGLRGDEQFF.

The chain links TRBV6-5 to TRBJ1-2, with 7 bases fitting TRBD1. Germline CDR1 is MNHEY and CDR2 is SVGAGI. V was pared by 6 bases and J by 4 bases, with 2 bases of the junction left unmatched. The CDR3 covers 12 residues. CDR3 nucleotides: TGTGCCAGCAGCGGGACAGTCTATGGCTACACCTTC. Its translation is CASSGTVYGYTF.

CDR3 loop: CASSQGSLGSANTGELFF. For the CDR3, the DNA is TGTGCCAGCAGCCAAGGGTCGTTGGGTAGCGCGAACACCGGGGAGCTGTTTTTT. The genes are TRBV3-1 (or the pseudogene TRBV3-2) and TRBJ2-2, with D maybe TRBD2 (5 bases). The V end was cut by 1 base, the J end by 0 bases, with 15 bases between. The CDR3 sequence is 18 residues long. Germline CDR1 is LGHDT and CDR2 is YNNKEL (reference sequence).